One T cell receptor (beta chain) is described in this entry. Its antigen is undetermined. TCRdb re-analysed the RT-PCR reads in MiXCR, keeping a single row per CDR3 protein. Here the sample spans hundreds of thousands of distinct CDR3 sequences, roughly 13% being singletons. This sample is drawn from a study of response to subunit inactivated influenza vaccine. Points from the study as a whole: The authors put forward the suggestion that each seasonal influenza vaccination may bring in only a limited number of new T cells.

The V end was cut by 0 bases, the J end by 1 base, with 13 bases between. The CDR3 is 16 residues long. The germline gives CDR1 LGHNA, CDR2 YSLEER. Source: PBMCs from blood, taken approximately 15 days before vaccination. The V gene is TRBV4-3, the J gene TRBJ2-7; D is perhaps TRBD1 (5 bases). This TCR was recovered from a man in his forties or fifties who received an inactivated influenza vaccine. The CDR3 region is CASSQDLGRVSYEQYF. For the CDR3, the DNA is TGCGCCAGCAGCCAAGATCTCGGCAGGGTATCCTACGAGCAGTACTTC.